This T cell receptor (beta chain) emerged from a study of T cell responses to AZD1222 COVID-19 vaccine. Study-level results: It was only a handful of AZD1222 recipients who were seropositive at baseline. Possibly, clonal diversity was underestimated; donors were largely white British and included more females.

V lost 4 bases to trimming and J lost 5 bases, with 14 bases between them. This CDR3 region has 14 residues. Germline-derived CDR1 and CDR2 are SGHRS and YFSETQ. Sequenced by immunoSEQ multiplex PCR; TCRdb stores in-frame clones only, minus some. The table has some 120,000 clones, approximately 93% seen once. To note about this clone: What it binds is unknown.

Specimen: peripheral blood, collected on day 0 of AZD1222 vaccination. V and J are TRBV5-1 and TRBJ2-3, with D perhaps given as TRBD1 or TRBD2 (6 bases each). This clonotype originated in an adult in good health. CDR3 in amino acids: CASSRGAGQDTQYF. The CDR3, as DNA: TGCGCCAGCAGCAGGGGGGCAGGGCAAGATACGCAGTATTTT.